The clone carrying this TCR beta chain was seen repeatedly, ten times or more. Looked up from germline, CDR1 is MNHEY and CDR2 is SVGEGT. V shed 10 bases and J shed 8 bases, with 18 bases lying between them. This CDR3 contains 13 residues. Each CDR3 protein is one row after TCRdb ran MiXCR on the 5' RACE reads. This repertoire shows approximately 180,000 distinct CDR3 sequences, 15% to 20% found once; its top ten account for about 4.3%. The entry originates in a study of CD8 T cells in ankylosing spondylitis. Sequencing was carried out using blood, either unsorted or a sorted T cell fraction (not recorded which). V gene TRBV6-2 or TRBV6-3 combines with J gene TRBJ2-1; D unclear. This TCR was sampled from a male donor under 30 with ankylosing spondylitis or in good health (not recorded which). CDR3 in DNA: TGTGCCACCAACCAGACCCCTTTCGATGAGCAGTTCTTC. Translating gives CATNQTPFDEQFF.